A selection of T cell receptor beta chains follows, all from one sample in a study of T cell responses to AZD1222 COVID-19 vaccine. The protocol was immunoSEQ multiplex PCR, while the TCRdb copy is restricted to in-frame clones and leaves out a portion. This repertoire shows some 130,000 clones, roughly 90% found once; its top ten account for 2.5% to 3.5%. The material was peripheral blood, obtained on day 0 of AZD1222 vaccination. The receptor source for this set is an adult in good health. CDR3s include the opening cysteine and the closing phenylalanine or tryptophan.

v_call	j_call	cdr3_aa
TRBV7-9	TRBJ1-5	CASSPSTGTDQPQHF
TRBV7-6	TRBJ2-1	CASSRAGLADYNEQFF
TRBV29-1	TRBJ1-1	CSVEVRYTEAFF
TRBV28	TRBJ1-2	CASSIIDGKVYGYTF
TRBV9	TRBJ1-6	CASSSHYRDSPLHF
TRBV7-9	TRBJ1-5	CASSLGSQQPQHF
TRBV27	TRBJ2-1	CASSPPYFGDPRFNEQFF
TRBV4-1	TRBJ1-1	CASSLVGTAQSFF
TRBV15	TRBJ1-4	CATSSERSEKLFF
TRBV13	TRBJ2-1	CASSFPGLAGVYNEQFF
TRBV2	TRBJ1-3	CASSVYRGQGKDTIYF
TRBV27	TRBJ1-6	CASSERSYNSPLHF
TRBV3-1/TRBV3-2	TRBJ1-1	CASSQGGWGNTEAFF
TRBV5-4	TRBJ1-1	CASSSQDINTEAFF